This TCR beta chain came from a study of monozygotic twins with inflammatory bowel disease. Study-level findings and limits: Support was lacking for any single strong IBD-associated signal or clonotype.

TCRdb re-called the 5' RACE reads and shows each CDR3 protein once, DNA omitted. Recorded here are about 330,000 distinct CDR3 sequences; the top ten clones represent under 2.5%. Concerning this clonotype: Antigen: not known.

The CDR3 sequence is 14 residues long. Germline lookup yields CDR1 SGHKS and CDR2 YYEKEE (reference sequence). The V call is TRBV5-5, the J call TRBJ2-7; lacking DNA, the TRBD2 call made by TCRdb goes unchecked. The receptor was derived from a human donor with ulcerative colitis or Crohn's disease, or a healthy co-twin of an affected twin (not recorded which). Material: blood. CDR3 in amino acids: CASSYPPTPYEQYF. The entire variable domain, with the rest obtained from reference TRBV5-5 and TRBJ2-7, is as follows: DAGVTQSPTHLIKTRGQQVTLRCSPISGHKSVSWYQQVLGQGPQFIFQYYEKEERGRGNFPDRFSARQFPNYSSELNVNALLLGDSALYLCASSYPPTPYEQYFGPGTRLTVT.